This T cell receptor beta chain was observed in a study of CXCR3-negative and CXCR3-positive naive CD8 T cells. 5' RACE with UMI labels generated the TRB cDNA libraries. Using the 5' RACE reads, TCRdb records one entry per CDR3 protein without DNA. This sample lists about 90,000 distinct CDR3 sequences; its ten largest clones have around 1%. Germline assignment: CDR1 SGHRS and CDR2 YFSETQ. The CDR3 spans 14 residues. The V call is TRBV5-1, the J call TRBJ2-7; TCRdb names TRBD1, which stays unverified in the absence of DNA. The sequenced sample consisted of naive CXCR3- CD8+ T cells from blood. Subset specified: CD45RO-CCR7+CD27+CD95- naive CD8+ T cells lacking CXCR3 (TNR3-). This clonotype was obtained from a human donor in good health. Some clones in this sample may be carry-over from other donors' samples. The CDR3 region is CASSFRDNSYEQYF.